The text below deals with one T cell receptor beta chain. Antigen unknown. The CDR3 has 15 residues. Losses at the gene ends were 0 bases for V and 4 bases for J; bases not matched to a gene: 1. CDR1 and CDR2 (germline): SGDLS, YYNGEE. The data were taken from a study of cytomegalovirus exposure and HLA in healthy donors. Study-wide results and limits: Prediction of most subjects' HLA-A and HLA-B alleles by TCR beta sequences was reportedly accurate. One variant, a missense change in DCLRE1C, was linked in a later analysis to TCR beta V- and J-gene trimming. Common viral pathogens seemed, in a later analysis, to connect with several of the most significant clusters. Among donors in an Asian-associated ancestry cluster, a later analysis reportedly found fewer N-insertions than the approximately 700-donor mean.

The study ran its PCR with 60 Vbeta and 13 Jbeta primers. The method was immunoSEQ multiplex PCR; TCRdb's version includes in-frame clones alone and lacks a portion of them. This sample has 210,000 or so clones, with around three quarters found just once. The sample comprised PBMCs. This sequence joins TRBV9 and TRBJ2-1, with 10 nucleotides matching TRBD1. This receptor was taken from a man between 35 and 55 years old in good health and CMV-seronegative. This chain's CDR3 is CASSVAGQGYNEQFF. CDR3 DNA: TGTGCCAGCAGCGTAGCGGGACAGGGGTACAATGAGCAGTTCTTC.